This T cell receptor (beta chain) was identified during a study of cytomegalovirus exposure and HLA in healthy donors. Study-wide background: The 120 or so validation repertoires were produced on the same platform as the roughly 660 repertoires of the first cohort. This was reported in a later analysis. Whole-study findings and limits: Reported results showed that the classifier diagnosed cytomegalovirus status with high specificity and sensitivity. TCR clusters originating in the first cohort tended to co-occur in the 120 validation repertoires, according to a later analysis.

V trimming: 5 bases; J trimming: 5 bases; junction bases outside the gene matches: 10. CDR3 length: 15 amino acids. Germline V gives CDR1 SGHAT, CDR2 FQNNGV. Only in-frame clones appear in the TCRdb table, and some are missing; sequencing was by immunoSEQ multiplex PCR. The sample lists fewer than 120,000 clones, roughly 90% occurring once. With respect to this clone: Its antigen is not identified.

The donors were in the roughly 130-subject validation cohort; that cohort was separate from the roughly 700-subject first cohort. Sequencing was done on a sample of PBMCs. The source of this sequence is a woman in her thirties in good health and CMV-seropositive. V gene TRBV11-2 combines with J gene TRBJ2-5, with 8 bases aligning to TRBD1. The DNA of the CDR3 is TGTGCCAGCAGCGTTAACCAGGGGGCCCGGGAGACCCAGTACTTC. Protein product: CASSVNQGARETQYF.